These T cell receptor beta chains were read from a single sample in a study of T cell responses to AZD1222 COVID-19 vaccine. Clones were sequenced by immunoSEQ multiplex PCR, and TCRdb holds only the in-frame ones, with some missing. This sample has 90,000 to 110,000 clones; 70% to 90% occur once, and the top ten carry roughly 13%. This sample comprised peripheral blood, obtained on day 0 of MenACWY control vaccination. The receptors originated from an adult in good health. Each CDR3 is given with its conserved first and last residue. A D gene is named only where the DNA matches it firmly. Not all rows give a size; the values are once, few, many and, for expanded clones, a class.

d_gene: TRBD1; abundance: .; v_gene: TRBV7-9; j_gene: TRBJ2-7; CDR3nt: TGTGCCAGCAGCTTAGGTGGGACAGGCGGCGAGCAGTACTTC; CDR3aa: CASSLGGTGGEQYF
d_gene: TRBD1; abundance: .; v_gene: TRBV7-9; j_gene: TRBJ1-3; CDR3nt: TGTGCCAGCAGCTTAGACCGGGGGACAGTTACTGGAAACACCATATATTTT; CDR3aa: CASSLDRGTVTGNTIYF
d_gene: .; abundance: .; v_gene: TRBV14; j_gene: TRBJ1-2; CDR3nt: TGTGCCAGCAGTCTGATGAACTATGGCTACACCTTC; CDR3aa: CASSLMNYGYTF
d_gene: TRBD1; abundance: .; v_gene: TRBV19; j_gene: TRBJ1-5; CDR3nt: TGTGCCAGTACCGATACGACAGGGGTGGGGAATCAGCCCCAGCATTTT; CDR3aa: CASTDTTGVGNQPQHF
d_gene: .; abundance: .; v_gene: TRBV19; j_gene: TRBJ1-5; CDR3nt: TGTGCCAGTAGTATTAGAGACGGGGATCAGCCCCAGCATTTT; CDR3aa: CASSIRDGDQPQHF
d_gene: .; abundance: .; v_gene: TRBV2; j_gene: TRBJ1-4; CDR3nt: TGTGCCAGCAGTGAAGCCCCGAGAGGGAAACTGTTTTTT; CDR3aa: CASSEAPRGKLFF
d_gene: TRBD1; abundance: .; v_gene: TRBV10-3; j_gene: TRBJ1-4; CDR3nt: TGTGCCATCAGTGTAGGGGGCGAGTCTGAAAAACTGTTTTTT; CDR3aa: CAISVGGESEKLFF
d_gene: TRBD2; abundance: .; v_gene: TRBV2; j_gene: TRBJ2-1; CDR3nt: TGTGCCAGCCGACTGGCGGGGGACCCCCGGGAGCAGTTCTTC; CDR3aa: CASRLAGDPREQFF
d_gene: .; abundance: .; v_gene: TRBV28; j_gene: TRBJ2-5; CDR3nt: TGTGCCAGCAGTTTGATAGGCGGGACCCAGTACTTC; CDR3aa: CASSLIGGTQYF
d_gene: .; abundance: .; v_gene: TRBV24-1; j_gene: TRBJ2-5; CDR3nt: TGTGCCACCAGTGATTTAAGGGACCAAGAGACCCAGTACTTC; CDR3aa: CATSDLRDQETQYF
d_gene: TRBD1; abundance: .; v_gene: TRBV28; j_gene: TRBJ2-3; CDR3nt: TGTGCCAGCAGTTCGTCACAGGGGGCCAGCACAGATACGCAGTATTTT; CDR3aa: CASSSSQGASTDTQYF
d_gene: TRBD1; abundance: .; v_gene: TRBV4-1; j_gene: TRBJ1-6; CDR3nt: TGCGCCAGCAGCCAAACAGGGGGCGGTTCACCCCTCCACTTT; CDR3aa: CASSQTGGGSPLHF
d_gene: .; abundance: .; v_gene: TRBV6-5; j_gene: TRBJ2-2; CDR3nt: TGTGCCAGCATCTCGGGCAGTCGCGAGCTGTTTTTT; CDR3aa: CASISGSRELFF
d_gene: .; abundance: .; v_gene: TRBV15; j_gene: TRBJ2-7; CDR3nt: TGTGCCACCAGCCAAGGGCCTGGGGTCGAGCAGTACTTC; CDR3aa: CATSQGPGVEQYF
d_gene: TRBD1; abundance: .; v_gene: TRBV5-1; j_gene: TRBJ1-1; CDR3nt: TGCGCCAGCCGGGGACAGCCGAACACTGAAGCTTTCTTT; CDR3aa: CASRGQPNTEAFF
d_gene: TRBD2; abundance: .; v_gene: TRBV5-6; j_gene: TRBJ2-1; CDR3nt: TGTGCCAGCAGTCTGATAACCCTCGGGACTAGCGGGACCTACAATGAGCAGTTCTTC; CDR3aa: CASSLITLGTSGTYNEQFF
d_gene: .; abundance: .; v_gene: TRBV7-2; j_gene: TRBJ2-7; CDR3nt: TGTGCCAGCACGCCGGACGGCACCTACGAGCAGTACTTC; CDR3aa: CASTPDGTYEQYF
d_gene: .; abundance: .; v_gene: TRBV2; j_gene: TRBJ1-1; CDR3nt: TGTGCCAGCAGGGAGGGGGAGGAAGCTTTCTTT; CDR3aa: CASREGEEAFF
d_gene: .; abundance: few; v_gene: TRBV5-1; j_gene: TRBJ2-7; CDR3nt: TGCGCCAGCAGCATAGGTTTTGAGAGCGAGCAGTACTTC; CDR3aa: CASSIGFESEQYF
d_gene: TRBD2; abundance: .; v_gene: TRBV27; j_gene: TRBJ2-7; CDR3nt: TGTGCCAGCAGTTTATGGGCTAGCGGGACTTACGAGCAGTACTTC; CDR3aa: CASSLWASGTYEQYF
d_gene: .; abundance: .; v_gene: TRBV28; j_gene: TRBJ1-4; CDR3nt: TGTGCCAGCAGGGATTCTAATGAAAAACTGTTTTTT; CDR3aa: CASRDSNEKLFF
d_gene: TRBD1; abundance: .; v_gene: TRBV28; j_gene: TRBJ1-4; CDR3nt: TGTGCCAGCAGGGGCCCCACAGGGGGCGCCCATGAAAAACTGTTTTTT; CDR3aa: CASRGPTGGAHEKLFF
d_gene: .; abundance: .; v_gene: TRBV30; j_gene: TRBJ1-1; CDR3nt: TGTGCCTGGATCGGGGTTGGGGACACTGAAGCTTTCTTT; CDR3aa: CAWIGVGDTEAFF
d_gene: .; abundance: .; v_gene: TRBV6-2/TRBV6-3; j_gene: TRBJ2-2; CDR3nt: TGTGCCAGCAGTTCAGCAGGGGTAACCGGGGAGCTGTTTTTT; CDR3aa: CASSSAGVTGELFF
d_gene: TRBD1; abundance: .; v_gene: TRBV11-2; j_gene: TRBJ1-3; CDR3nt: TGTGCCAGCAGCCAATCTCACGGGACAGGGCTGGACACCATATATTTT; CDR3aa: CASSQSHGTGLDTIYF
d_gene: .; abundance: .; v_gene: TRBV7-3; j_gene: TRBJ1-2; CDR3nt: TGTGCCAGCAGTCTGGACAGTTACTATGGCTACACCTTC; CDR3aa: CASSLDSYYGYTF
d_gene: .; abundance: .; v_gene: TRBV11-3; j_gene: TRBJ2-3; CDR3nt: TGTGCCAGCAGCTTAGGGGGCAGAGTCACAGATACGCAGTATTTT; CDR3aa: CASSLGGRVTDTQYF
d_gene: TRBD1; abundance: .; v_gene: TRBV7-8; j_gene: TRBJ1-5; CDR3nt: TGTGCCAGCAGCTTATTGGGCAGGGGGGGTTATAGCAATCAGCCCCAGCATTTT; CDR3aa: CASSLLGRGGYSNQPQHF
d_gene: .; abundance: .; v_gene: TRBV14; j_gene: TRBJ2-3; CDR3nt: TGTGCCAGCAGGGGACGTAGCACAGATACGCAGTATTTT; CDR3aa: CASRGRSTDTQYF
d_gene: .; abundance: .; v_gene: TRBV7-9; j_gene: TRBJ1-5; CDR3nt: TGTGCCAGCAGCTCCGGCCCCCAAGAACGAGGCAATCAGCCCCAGCATTTT; CDR3aa: CASSSGPQERGNQPQHF
d_gene: .; abundance: .; v_gene: TRBV5-1; j_gene: TRBJ1-6; CDR3nt: TGCGCCAGCAGCTCCTACCTCAATAATTCACCCCTCCACTTT; CDR3aa: CASSSYLNNSPLHF
d_gene: TRBD1; abundance: .; v_gene: TRBV6-2/TRBV6-3; j_gene: TRBJ1-1; CDR3nt: TGTGCCAGCAGTTCGGCCGACAGGGGGCCCACTGAAGCTTTCTTT; CDR3aa: CASSSADRGPTEAFF
d_gene: TRBD1; abundance: few; v_gene: TRBV19; j_gene: TRBJ1-6; CDR3nt: TGTGCCAGTAGTGCCGGACAGGGTGATAATTCACCCCTCCACTTT; CDR3aa: CASSAGQGDNSPLHF
d_gene: .; abundance: few; v_gene: TRBV5-7; j_gene: TRBJ1-4; CDR3nt: TGTGCCAGCAGCCAGCGGACAGAAAGGGAAAAACTGTTTTTT; CDR3aa: CASSQRTEREKLFF
d_gene: .; abundance: .; v_gene: TRBV4-2; j_gene: TRBJ1-1; CDR3nt: TGTGCCAGCAGCCAAGGAGGAAGCACTGAAGCTTTCTTT; CDR3aa: CASSQGGSTEAFF
d_gene: .; abundance: .; v_gene: TRBV5-4; j_gene: TRBJ1-3; CDR3nt: TGTGCCAGCAGCTTGGGGGGTGCCTCTGGAAACACCATATATTTT; CDR3aa: CASSLGGASGNTIYF
d_gene: .; abundance: few; v_gene: TRBV27; j_gene: TRBJ1-1; CDR3nt: TGTGCCAGCAGCCCGGGCCCCCAAAGGGTGAACACTGAAGCTTTCTTT; CDR3aa: CASSPGPQRVNTEAFF
d_gene: .; abundance: .; v_gene: TRBV28; j_gene: TRBJ2-7; CDR3nt: TGTGCCAGCAGCCCTCCCGGCGGGACAGTTACCTACGAGCAGTACTTC; CDR3aa: CASSPPGGTVTYEQYF
d_gene: .; abundance: .; v_gene: TRBV4-1; j_gene: TRBJ2-5; CDR3nt: TGCGCCAGCAGCCAAGCCCCACCGGGTGGGGAGACCCAGTACTTC; CDR3aa: CASSQAPPGGETQYF
d_gene: .; abundance: .; v_gene: TRBV12-3/TRBV12-4; j_gene: TRBJ1-1; CDR3nt: TGTGCCAGCAGGACAAACACTGAAGCTTTCTTT; CDR3aa: CASRTNTEAFF
d_gene: .; abundance: .; v_gene: TRBV9; j_gene: TRBJ1-2; CDR3nt: TGTGCCAGCAGCACCCGGACGGCGGCCCAAGGGATCACCTTC; CDR3aa: CASSTRTAAQGITF
d_gene: TRBD1; abundance: .; v_gene: TRBV4-2; j_gene: TRBJ1-2; CDR3nt: TGTGCCAGCAGCCAAATCTCGGCAGGGGGCGTTCATGGCTACACCTTC; CDR3aa: CASSQISAGGVHGYTF
d_gene: .; abundance: .; v_gene: TRBV27; j_gene: TRBJ1-2; CDR3nt: TGTGCCAGCAGACCTCGAGGGGGAGTCAGTGGCTACACCTTC; CDR3aa: CASRPRGGVSGYTF
d_gene: .; abundance: .; v_gene: TRBV29-1; j_gene: TRBJ2-1; CDR3nt: TGCAGCGTTGAAGAGACCAGAACAAGGGCTGAGCAGTTCTTC; CDR3aa: CSVEETRTRAEQFF
d_gene: .; abundance: .; v_gene: TRBV21-1; j_gene: TRBJ1-1; CDR3nt: TGTGCCAGCAGCCCTCCGGGCCTCCGAGATGACCCCCTTTTGAACACTGAAGCTTTCTTT; CDR3aa: CASSPPGLRDDPLLNTEAFF
d_gene: .; abundance: .; v_gene: TRBV4-1; j_gene: TRBJ2-1; CDR3nt: TGCGCCAGCAGTCAGCTCCACGAATACAGGTTTGAGCAGTTCTTC; CDR3aa: CASSQLHEYRFEQFF